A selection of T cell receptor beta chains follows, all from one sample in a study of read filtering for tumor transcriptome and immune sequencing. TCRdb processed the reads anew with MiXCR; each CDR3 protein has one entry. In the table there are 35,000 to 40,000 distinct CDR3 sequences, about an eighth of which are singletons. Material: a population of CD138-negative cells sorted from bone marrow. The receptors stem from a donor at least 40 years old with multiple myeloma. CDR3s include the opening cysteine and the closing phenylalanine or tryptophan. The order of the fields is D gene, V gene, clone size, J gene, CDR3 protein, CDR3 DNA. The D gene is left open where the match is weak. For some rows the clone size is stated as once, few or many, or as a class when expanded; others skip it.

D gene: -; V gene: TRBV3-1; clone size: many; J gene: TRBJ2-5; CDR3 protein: CASQALETQYF; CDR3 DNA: TGTGCCAGCCAAGCCTTGGAGACCCAGTACTTC
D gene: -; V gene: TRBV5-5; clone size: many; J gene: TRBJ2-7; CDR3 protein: CASSLNIAISYEQYF; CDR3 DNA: TGTGCCAGCAGCCTGAATATTGCCATAAGCTACGAGCAGTACTTC
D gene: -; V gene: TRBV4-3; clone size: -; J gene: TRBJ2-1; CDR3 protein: CASSQNPEQSYNEQFF; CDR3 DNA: TGCGCCAGCAGCCAAAATCCGGAACAGTCCTACAATGAGCAGTTCTTC
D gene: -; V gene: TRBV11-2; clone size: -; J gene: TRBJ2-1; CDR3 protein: CASSLEGEAFAYNEQFF; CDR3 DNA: TGTGCCAGCAGCTTAGAAGGTGAGGCCTTTGCCTACAATGAGCAGTTCTTC
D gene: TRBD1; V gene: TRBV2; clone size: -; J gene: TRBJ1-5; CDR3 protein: CASSEQGGGPQHF; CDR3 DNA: TGTGCCAGCAGTGAGCAGGGGGGTGGGCCCCAGCATTTT
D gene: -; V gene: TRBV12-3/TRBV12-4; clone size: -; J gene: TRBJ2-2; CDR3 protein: CASTTTGPTRELLF; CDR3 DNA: TGTGCCAGCACCACGACAGGCCCCACCAGGGAGCTGCTTTTT
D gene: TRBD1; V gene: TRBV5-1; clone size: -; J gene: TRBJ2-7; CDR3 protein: CASSAPGQGNYEQYF; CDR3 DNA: TGCGCCAGCAGCGCACCGGGACAGGGTAATTACGAGCAGTACTTC
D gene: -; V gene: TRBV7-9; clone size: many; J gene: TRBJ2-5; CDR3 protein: CASSLGVRASRRQETQYF; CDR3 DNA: TGTGCCAGCAGCTTAGGTGTCCGGGCTAGCAGGAGGCAAGAGACCCAGTACTTC
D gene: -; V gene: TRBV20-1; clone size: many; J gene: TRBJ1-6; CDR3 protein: CSAREGSPLHF; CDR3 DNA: TGCAGTGCTAGAGAAGGTTCACCCCTCCACTTT
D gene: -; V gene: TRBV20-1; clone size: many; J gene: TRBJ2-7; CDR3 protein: CSAISGHYEQYF; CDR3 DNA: TGCAGTGCTATAAGTGGGCACTACGAGCAGTACTTC
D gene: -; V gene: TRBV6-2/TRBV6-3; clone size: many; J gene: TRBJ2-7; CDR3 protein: CASRNPRGRPAGRRSGEQYF; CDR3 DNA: TGTGCCAGCAGAAACCCTCGGGGGCGCCCAGCGGGAAGGCGGTCGGGCGAGCAGTACTTC
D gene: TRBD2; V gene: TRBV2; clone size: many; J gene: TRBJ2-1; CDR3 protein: CACSVDSGVYNEQFF; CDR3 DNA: TGTGCCTGCAGTGTTGATAGCGGGGTCTACAATGAGCAGTTCTTC
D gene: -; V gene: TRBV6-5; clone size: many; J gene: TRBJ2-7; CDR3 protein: CASSSGSVGEQYF; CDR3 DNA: TGTGCCAGCAGTAGCGGAAGCGTGGGCGAGCAGTACTTC
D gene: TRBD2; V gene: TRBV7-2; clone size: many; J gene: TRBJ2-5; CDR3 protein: CASSLPGVGGETQYF; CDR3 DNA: TGTGCCAGCAGCTTGCCGGGAGTGGGGGGGGAGACCCAGTACTTC
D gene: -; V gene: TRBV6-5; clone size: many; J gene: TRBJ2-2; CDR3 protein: CASRVTSIGTGELFF; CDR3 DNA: TGTGCCAGCAGGGTTACTAGCATTGGGACCGGGGAGCTGTTTTTT
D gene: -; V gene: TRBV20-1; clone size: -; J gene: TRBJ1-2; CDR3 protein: CSASRASYGYTF; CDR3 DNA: TGCAGTGCTTCAAGAGCTAGCTATGGCTACACCTTC
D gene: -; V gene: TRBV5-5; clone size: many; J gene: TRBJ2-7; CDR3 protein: CASSLSGTHSYEQYF; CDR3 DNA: TGTGCCAGCAGCTTGTCCGGGACGCACTCCTACGAGCAGTACTTC
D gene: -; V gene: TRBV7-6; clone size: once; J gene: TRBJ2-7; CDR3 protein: CASSPGHPSYEQYF; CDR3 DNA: TGCGCCAGCAGCCCGGGACATCCGTCGTACGAGCAGTACTTC
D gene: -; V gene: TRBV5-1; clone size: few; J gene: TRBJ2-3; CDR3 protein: CASSFASTDTQYF; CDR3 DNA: TGCGCCAGCAGCTTCGCGAGCACAGATACGCAGTATTTT
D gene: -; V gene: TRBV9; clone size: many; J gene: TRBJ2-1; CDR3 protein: CASSVEASPYNEQFF; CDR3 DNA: TGTGCCAGCAGCGTAGAAGCGAGTCCCTACAATGAGCAGTTCTTC
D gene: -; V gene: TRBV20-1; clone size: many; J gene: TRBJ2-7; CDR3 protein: CSASRGRTTRSEQYF; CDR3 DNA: TGCAGTGCTAGCCGAGGCAGGACTACGAGGTCGGAGCAGTACTTC
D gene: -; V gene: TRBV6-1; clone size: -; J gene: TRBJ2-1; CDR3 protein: CASSDRLAVGLGNGQFF; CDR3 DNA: TGTGCCAGCAGTGATCGGCTAGCCGTTGGTTTGGGTAATGGGCAGTTCTTC
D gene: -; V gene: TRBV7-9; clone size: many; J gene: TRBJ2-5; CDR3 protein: CASSLAPHQETQYF; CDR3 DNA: TGTGCCAGCAGCTTAGCGCCCCACCAAGAGACCCAGTACTTC
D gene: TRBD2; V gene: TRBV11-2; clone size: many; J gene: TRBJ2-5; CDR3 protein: CASSLAAGLAGRETQYF; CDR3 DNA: TGTGCCAGCAGCTTAGCCGCGGGACTAGCGGGACGGGAGACCCAGTACTTC
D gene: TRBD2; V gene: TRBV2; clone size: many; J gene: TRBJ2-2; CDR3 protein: CASSEARTSGRASTGELFF; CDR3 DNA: TGTGCCAGCAGTGAAGCGCGGACTAGCGGGAGGGCCTCCACCGGGGAGCTGTTTTTT
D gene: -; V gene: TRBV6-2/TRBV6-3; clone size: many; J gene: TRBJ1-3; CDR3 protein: CASTLPGQLSGNTIYF; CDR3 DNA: TGTGCCAGCACCTTGCCGGGACAACTCTCTGGAAACACCATATATTTT